This T cell receptor beta chain is from a study of low-dose radiotherapy and immunotherapy resistance in tumors. PCR amplification of the TCRs was performed with Phusion for 20 to 25 PCR cycles, and it relied on a constant-region primer together with a V-primer adapter. TCRdb reprocessed the reads via MiXCR and lists one record per CDR3 protein. The sample yields around 57,000 distinct CDR3 sequences, approximately 35% seen once. This CDR3 contains 12 residues. CDR1 MNHEY and CDR2 SMNVEV come from the germline V gene (reference sequence). The germline V and J ends were trimmed by 10 bases and 2 bases, with 10 bases remaining between them. Time point: after trial treatment. Documented treatment: LDRT plus nivolumab, ipilimumab, low-dose cyclophosphamide and aspirin (RACIN trial). This clonotype was observed many times.

V and J are TRBV27 and TRBJ2-3; no definite D call. This material consisted of PBMCs, taken after low-dose radiotherapy plus immunotherapy. The clonotype comes from a male donor with rectosigmoid adenocarcinoma. CDR3 region: CATSGVTDTQYF. CDR3 coding DNA: TGTGCCACATCCGGTGTCACAGATACGCAGTATTTT.